These 16 T cell receptor beta chains originate from one sample sequenced in a study of technical replicates of blood from several donors. Repertoires were generated with immunoSEQ multiplex PCR, while TCRdb's copy carries only in-frame clones and drops some. The top ten clones hold roughly 4.5% of a sample with tens of thousands of clones, approximately 88% of them seen once. Sequencing was carried out using PBMCs. These receptors all stem from a human donor in good health. Some clones in this sample may be carry-over from other donors' samples.

V usage is TRBV6-5 and J usage is TRBJ1-1; D perhaps matches TRBD1 (6 bases). Germline V gene sequence: CDR1 MNHEY, CDR2 SVGAGI. V lost 5 bases and J lost 1, with 8 bases in between. This CDR3 contains 13 residues. CDR3 coding DNA: TGTGCCAGCAGTGGACAGAGGAACACTGAAGCTTTCTTT. Its protein is CASSGQRNTEAFF.

The gene calls are TRBV15 and TRBJ2-4; TRBD2 matches at 10 bases. V was clipped by 6 bases and J by 2 bases; unmatched bases: 13. The CDR3 is 18 amino acids. Germline CDR1 LNHNV, CDR2 YYDKDF (reference sequence). The CDR3 loop is CATSRPSGGALSKNIQYF. For the CDR3, the DNA is TGTGCCACCAGTCGCCCCAGCGGGGGGGCCCTCTCCAAAAACATTCAGTACTTC. The variable domain in full, with the rest retrieved from reference TRBV15 and TRBJ2-4, is DAMVIQNPRYQVTQFGKPVTLSCSQTLNHNVMYWYQQKSSQAPKLLFHYYDKDFNNEADTPDNFQSRRPNTSFCFLDIRSPGLGDTAMYLCATSRPSGGALSKNIQYFGAGTRLSVL.

This rearrangement joins TRBV19 to TRBJ1-3; D may be TRBD1 (5 bases). Deletions cut 6 bases from V and 3 bases from J, with 15 bases between. This CDR3 comprises 15 residues. CDR1 LNHDA and CDR2 SQIVND come from the germline V gene (reference sequence). The CDR3 here is CASSTTGGHGNTIYF. In DNA form, the CDR3 reads TGTGCCAGTAGCACGACCGGCGGACATGGAAACACCATATATTTT. The whole variable domain, remainder taken from reference TRBV19 and TRBJ1-3, is DGGITQSPKYLFRKEGQNVTLSCEQNLNHDAMYWYRQDPGQGLRLIYYSQIVNDFQKGDIAEGYSVSREKKESFPLTVTSAQKNPTAFYLCASSTTGGHGNTIYFGEGSWLTVV.

The gene calls are TRBV6-1 and TRBJ2-2; 8 nucleotides match TRBD1. Germline V lookup: CDR1 MNHNS, CDR2 SASEGT. Trimming removed 6 bases from V and 5 bases from J; junction bases left unmatched: 8. The CDR3 totals 15 residues. CDR3 sequence: CASSIGQGRTGELFF. Here the CDR3 DNA reads TGTGCCAGCAGCATTGGACAGGGTAGGACCGGGGAGCTGTTTTTT.

This chain joins TRBV12-5 and TRBJ2-7; tentatively, D is TRBD2 (5 bases). V was pared by 2 bases and J by 2 bases, with 16 bases between. This CDR3 spans 16 amino acids. In germline, CDR1 is LGHNT, CDR2 FRNRAP. CDR3 in amino acids: CASGLPAGRLTYEQYF. CDR3 coding DNA: TGTGCTAGTGGTTTGCCCGCGGGCAGGTTAACCTACGAGCAGTACTTC.

The count of this clone is one. The genes are TRBV18 and TRBJ2-7; D possibly corresponds to TRBD2 (5 bases). CDR1 and CDR2 (germline): KGHSH, LQKENI. Trimming took 1 base from V and 1 from J, leaving 11 bases between them. The CDR3 length is 15 residues. DNA of the CDR3: TGTGCCAGCTCACCACTCGGCTCGGGATCCTACGAGCAGTACTTC. Translated: CASSPLGSGSYEQYF.

The chain recombines TRBV7-8 with TRBJ1-2; D uncertain. This CDR3 spans 14 amino acids. V shed 3 bases and J shed 2 bases, with 10 bases lying between them. CDR1 SGHVS and CDR2 FQNEAQ come from the germline V gene. CDR3: CASSFTRGNYGYTF. In DNA form, the CDR3 reads TGTGCCAGCAGCTTCACAAGAGGGAACTATGGCTACACCTTC.

In DNA, the CDR3 is TGTGCCAGCAGTCCCCAGGGGGCGTTGAACGAGCAGTACTTC. Encoded protein: CASSPQGALNEQYF. The chain recombines TRBV27 with TRBJ2-7; TRBD1 aligns across 8 bases. The V gene end was trimmed by 5 bases and the J gene end by 5 bases; junction bases not matched to a gene: 8. The CDR3 totals 14 residues. Germline V gene lookup returns CDR1 MNHEY and CDR2 SMNVEV (reference sequence).

The gene calls are TRBV13 and TRBJ2-7; 11 bases align to TRBD2. CDR1 and CDR2 (germline): PRHDT, FYEKMQ (reference sequence). V gave up 5 bases and J gave up 2 bases; unmatched junction bases: 14. There are 18 residues in the CDR3. This chain's CDR3 is CASSGTSGRLSGAYEQYF. The CDR3 coding sequence is TGTGCCAGCAGCGGTACTAGCGGGAGATTGAGTGGCGCCTACGAGCAGTACTTC.

This sequence joins TRBV5-5 and TRBJ1-1, with D uncertain. The V gene's germline CDR1 is SGHKS and CDR2 YYEKEE (reference sequence). This CDR3 comprises 14 residues. Trimming took 4 bases from V and 10 from J, leaving 20 bases between them. The CDR3 protein is CASSLGSGGHGAFF. The CDR3 DNA sequence: TGTGCCAGCAGCCTTGGCTCCGGAGGCCACGGAGCTTTCTTT.

V and J are TRBV7-3 and TRBJ2-3; D call uncertain. The CDR3 is made up of 15 amino acids. Germline loops: CDR1 SGHTA, CDR2 FQGTGA. Trimming shortened V by 0 bases and J by 0 bases, and 7 bases separated the two germline ends. This CDR3 is CASSLTGQSTDTQYF. CDR3 nucleotides: TGTGCCAGCAGCTTAACGGGCCAGAGCACAGATACGCAGTATTTT.

The chain carries TRBV7-8 and TRBJ2-7; D is perhaps TRBD1 (6 bases). CDR1 SGHVS and CDR2 FQNEAQ come from the germline V gene. This CDR3 contains 12 residues. The V end lost 6 bases, the J end lost 2 bases, and 8 bases lay between the germline ends. The CDR3 sequence: CASSDRTYEQYF. DNA for the CDR3: TGTGCCAGCAGTGACAGGACCTACGAGCAGTACTTC.

J is TRBJ2-3 and V is TRBV5-1; 15 nucleotides line up with TRBD2. CDR1 is SGHRS, CDR2 YFSETQ, per germline. The CDR3 has 17 residues. V lost 4 bases, J lost 2 bases, and 5 bases stayed unmatched. The CDR3 region is CASSPGLAGGNTDTQYF. The CDR3 DNA follows: TGCGCCAGCAGCCCCGGACTAGCGGGAGGGAACACAGATACGCAGTATTTT.

A single count supports this clone. This CDR3 reads CASSITGISPLHF. The CDR3 coding sequence is TGTGCCAGCAGTATTACAGGGATTTCACCCCTCCACTTT. The chain recombines TRBV28 with TRBJ1-6; weak D call: TRBD1 (6 bases). This CDR3 has 13 residues. The V gene's germline CDR1 is MDHEN and CDR2 SYDVKM. V gave up 5 bases and J gave up 9 bases, with 11 bases separating them.

The CDR3 sequence: CASSSTTIATDTQYF. CDR3 coding DNA: TGTGCCAGCAGCTCAACCACAATCGCCACAGATACGCAGTATTTT. The V and J genes are TRBV7-2 and TRBJ2-3; D call uncertain. The CDR3 is 15 residues long. Trimming left V 4 bases short and J 2 bases short, with 13 bases between. Germline V gene sequence: CDR1 SGHTA, CDR2 FQGNSA.

The V gene is TRBV4-1, the J gene TRBJ2-7, with 11 bases fitting TRBD2. This CDR3 region has 16 residues. The germline V gene has CDR1 MGHRA and CDR2 YSYEKL. V was pared by 1 base and J by 3 bases, with 5 bases of the junction left unmatched. The chain's CDR3 is CASSQVLAGDFYEQYF. As DNA, the CDR3 is TGCGCCAGCAGCCAAGTACTAGCGGGAGATTTCTACGAGCAGTACTTC.